The rows below give T cell receptor beta chains drawn from one sample of a study of blood T cell repertoires in COVID-19. Libraries were prepared by immunoSEQ multiplex PCR; TCRdb keeps only in-frame clonotypes and omits some of them. The table lists 200,000 to 250,000 clones, over 75% of them singletons. The specimen was peripheral blood. Source of these receptors: a man aged 35-49 years with active or convalescent COVID-19. Both conserved end residues are part of each CDR3. A D gene is named only where the DNA matches it firmly. Size is omitted from some rows. Given values are once, few, many or a class for expanded clones.

J | D | size | V | DNA | CDR3
TRBJ1-5 | . | . | TRBV25-1 | TGTGCCAGCAGTGCCAACAGGGCTGGTAGCAATCAGCCCCAGCATTTT | CASSANRAGSNQPQHF
TRBJ2-3 | . | once | TRBV12-3/TRBV12-4 | TGTGCCAGCAGTCAAGGGGGATCAGATACGCAGTATTTT | CASSQGGSDTQYF
TRBJ2-2 | . | . | TRBV6-5 | TGTGCCAGCAGTTACTCCAGTTACGCGAACACCGGGGAGCTGTTTTTT | CASSYSSYANTGELFF
TRBJ1-1 | TRBD1 | . | TRBV27 | TGTGCCAGCAGTTTATCGATGGGACAGACCAACACTGAAGCTTTCTTT | CASSLSMGQTNTEAFF
TRBJ2-7 | TRBD1 | . | TRBV19 | TGTGCCAGTAGTATATTTGGGACAGGGGACCGCTACGAGCAGTACTTC | CASSIFGTGDRYEQYF
TRBJ1-2 | . | . | TRBV5-1 | TGCGCCAGCAGCCCTGGGGGGTCCGTGAACTATGGCTACACCTTC | CASSPGGSVNYGYTF
TRBJ2-3 | TRBD2 | . | TRBV11-3 | TGTGCCAGCAGCGAAGGAACGGGACTAGCGGGAGGGAATAGGAATACGCAGTATTTT | CASSEGTGLAGGNRNTQYF
TRBJ1-1 | . | . | TRBV5-8 | TGTGCCAGCAGGCTATCCGGGGGGAACACTGAAGCTTTCTTT | CASRLSGGNTEAFF
TRBJ1-1 | . | few | TRBV24-1 | TGTGCCACCAGTGCGGCAGGGTCGACTGAAGCTTTCTTT | CATSAAGSTEAFF
TRBJ1-3 | . | . | TRBV9 | TGTGCCAGCAGCGAGCCCGGGAGGTCTGGAAACACCATATATTTT | CASSEPGRSGNTIYF
TRBJ2-4 | . | . | TRBV30 | TGTGGCCTCAGTCGGGGGTCGGTTGAGGCCAAAAACATTCAGTACTTC | CGLSRGSVEAKNIQYF
TRBJ2-7 | . | . | TRBV5-1 | TGCGCCAGCAGCTTCGGGACGGCGGGATACGAGCAGTACTTC | CASSFGTAGYEQYF
TRBJ1-1 | . | . | TRBV5-5 | TGTGCCAGCAGCTTTGGCGGGAACACTGAAGCTTTCTTT | CASSFGGNTEAFF
TRBJ2-3 | TRBD1 | . | TRBV5-1 | TGCGCCAGCAGCTCCCCGACTTTTCATGGACAGGGGGTGATCACAGATACGCAGTATTTT | CASSSPTFHGQGVITDTQYF
TRBJ1-4 | TRBD1 | many | TRBV9 | TGTGCCAGCAGCGTAGGGGACAGGGGGCGCGGTAATGAAAAACTGTTTTTT | CASSVGDRGRGNEKLFF
TRBJ2-2 | TRBD1 | . | TRBV5-8 | TGTGCCAACCGGGACAGGGGTAGTTCCGGGGAGCTGTTTTTT | CANRDRGSSGELFF
TRBJ1-2 | . | . | TRBV5-1 | TGCGCCACAGGGGTCGACGGCTCCTATGGCTACACCTTC | CATGVDGSYGYTF
TRBJ1-6 | TRBD1 | . | TRBV28 | TGTGCCAGCAGTTCTACCGCCGGGACAGGGGGTAATAATTCACCCCTCCACTTT | CASSSTAGTGGNNSPLHF
TRBJ1-2 | . | . | TRBV2 | TGTGCCAGCAGGGGGCGTCACTGGGAAGTCGGCTACACCTTC | CASRGRHWEVGYTF
TRBJ2-5 | TRBD1 | . | TRBV5-1 | TGCGCCAGCAGCCCCAACAGGGGGCAGGAGACCCAGTACTTC | CASSPNRGQETQYF
TRBJ1-2 | TRBD1 | . | TRBV9 | TGTGCCAGCAGCGTGGCCCCGGGACAGGGGAGGTATGGCTACACCTTC | CASSVAPGQGRYGYTF
TRBJ2-1 | TRBD2 | . | TRBV11-2 | TGTGCCAGCAGCCGGCGGGCTAGCGGGACTACCTACAATGAGCAGTTCTTC | CASSRRASGTTYNEQFF
TRBJ1-5 | . | . | TRBV6-1 | TGTGCCAGCAGTGACCAGACAATCTCCCAGCATTTT | CASSDQTISQHF
TRBJ2-7 | TRBD2 | . | TRBV6-5 | TGTGCCAGCAGTCGGCGACTAGCGGGGGCCCACGAGCAGTACTTC | CASSRRLAGAHEQYF
TRBJ2-2 | TRBD1 | few | TRBV19 | TGTGCCAGTAGAACACCGGGACAGGACACCGGGGAGCTGTTTTTT | CASRTPGQDTGELFF
TRBJ1-3 | TRBD1 | . | TRBV6-5 | TGTGCCAGCAAAAAAACAGGGGGTGGAAACACCATATATTTT | CASKKTGGGNTIYF
TRBJ1-2 | . | . | TRBV5-1 | TGCGCCAGCAGCTTGGCTGGGGCCGATGGCTACACCTTC | CASSLAGADGYTF
TRBJ2-7 | TRBD1 | . | TRBV6-1 | TGTGCCAGCAGTGAAAAGACAGGGGGCTTCAACGAGCAGTACTTC | CASSEKTGGFNEQYF
TRBJ1-1 | . | . | TRBV11-2 | TGTGCCAGCAGCTTAGTCCCGTTTCAGACTGAAGCTTTCTTT | CASSLVPFQTEAFF
TRBJ1-1 | TRBD1 | . | TRBV4-2 | TGTGCCAGCAGCCCCCCAGGGGGTGAAGCTTTCTTT | CASSPPGGEAFF
TRBJ1-6 | . | . | TRBV28 | TGTGCCAGCAGTTTTATAGGGGCCGGTTCACCCCTCCACTTT | CASSFIGAGSPLHF
TRBJ1-2 | TRBD1 | . | TRBV29-1 | TGCAGCGTTGGTGACAGGGGGAGTTTCGGTGGCTACACCTTC | CSVGDRGSFGGYTF
TRBJ2-1 | . | . | TRBV29-1 | TGCAGCGTTGCGGCCCGACGGGGCAATGAGCAGTTCTTC | CSVAARRGNEQFF
TRBJ1-1 | . | . | TRBV7-9 | TGTGCCAGCAGCTTGACAATGGGGAACACTGAAGCTTTCTTT | CASSLTMGNTEAFF
TRBJ1-1 | TRBD1 | . | TRBV7-3 | TGTGCCAGCAGCCCGGACAGGGACACTGAAGCTTTCTTT | CASSPDRDTEAFF
TRBJ2-7 | . | . | TRBV5-6 | TGTGCCAGCAGCCCTTTAGGAGTCTACGAGCAGTACTTC | CASSPLGVYEQYF
TRBJ1-1 | . | . | TRBV28 | TGTGCCAGCAGTTTCGTAGTGGCAGGTGAAGCTTTCTTT | CASSFVVAGEAFF
TRBJ2-1 | TRBD2 | . | TRBV19 | TGTGCCAGTAGTTGGGGACTAGCGGGGGGCAATGAGCAGTTCTTC | CASSWGLAGGNEQFF
TRBJ1-2 | TRBD1 | . | TRBV5-5 | TGTGCCAGCAGCTTGGTGGTAGGGGGCGCGCTTGGCTACACCTTC | CASSLVVGGALGYTF